This T cell receptor beta chain was captured by sequencing in a study of cytomegalovirus exposure and HLA in healthy donors. Study-wide results and caveats: Later work associated over 15,000 TCR beta sequences with HLA alleles at 0.05 false discovery rate.

Losses at the gene ends were 0 bases for V and 0 bases for J; bases not matched to a gene: 5. Looked up from germline, CDR1 is SGHRS and CDR2 is YFSETQ. CDR3 length: 16 amino acids. A word on this clone: As yet, its antigen is unknown.

The PCR ran on 60 Vbeta and 13 Jbeta primers. Profiled with immunoSEQ multiplex PCR; TCRdb holds only in-frame clones, not every one. Of about 110,000 clones in the sample, 60% to 80% were seen once. The V gene is TRBV5-1, the J gene TRBJ1-1; 7 bases match TRBD1. This clonotype originated in a woman aged 30 to 39 in good health and CMV-seropositive. Specimen: PBMCs. The CDR3 DNA sequence: TGCGCCAGCAGCTTGGGACAGGGAAAGATGAACACTGAAGCTTTCTTT. This translates into CASSLGQGKMNTEAFF.